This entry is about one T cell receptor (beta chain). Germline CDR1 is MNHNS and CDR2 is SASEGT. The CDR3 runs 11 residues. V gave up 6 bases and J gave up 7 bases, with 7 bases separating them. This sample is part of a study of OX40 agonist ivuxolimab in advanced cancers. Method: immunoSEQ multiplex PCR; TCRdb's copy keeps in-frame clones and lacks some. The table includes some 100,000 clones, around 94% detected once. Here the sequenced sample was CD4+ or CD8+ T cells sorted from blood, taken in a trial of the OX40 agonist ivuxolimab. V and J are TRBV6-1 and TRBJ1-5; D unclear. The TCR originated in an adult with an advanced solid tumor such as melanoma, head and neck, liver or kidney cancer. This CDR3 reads CASREVQPQHF. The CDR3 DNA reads TGTGCCAGCAGGGAGGTACAGCCCCAGCATTTT.